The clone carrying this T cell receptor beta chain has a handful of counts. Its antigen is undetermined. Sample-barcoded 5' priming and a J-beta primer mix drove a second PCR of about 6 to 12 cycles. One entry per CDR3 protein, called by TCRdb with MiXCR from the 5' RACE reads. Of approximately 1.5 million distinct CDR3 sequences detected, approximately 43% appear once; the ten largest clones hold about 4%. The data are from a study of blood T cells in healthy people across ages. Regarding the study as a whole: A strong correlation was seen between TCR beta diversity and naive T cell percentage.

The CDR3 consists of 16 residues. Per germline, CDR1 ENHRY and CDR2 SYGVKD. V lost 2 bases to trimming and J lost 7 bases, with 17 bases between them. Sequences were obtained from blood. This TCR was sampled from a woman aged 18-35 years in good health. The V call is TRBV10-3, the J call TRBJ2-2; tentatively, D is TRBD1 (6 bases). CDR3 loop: CAISEGDKSRLGELFF. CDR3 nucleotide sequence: TGTGCCATCAGTGAGGGGGACAAGTCCCGGCTCGGGGAGCTGTTTTTT.